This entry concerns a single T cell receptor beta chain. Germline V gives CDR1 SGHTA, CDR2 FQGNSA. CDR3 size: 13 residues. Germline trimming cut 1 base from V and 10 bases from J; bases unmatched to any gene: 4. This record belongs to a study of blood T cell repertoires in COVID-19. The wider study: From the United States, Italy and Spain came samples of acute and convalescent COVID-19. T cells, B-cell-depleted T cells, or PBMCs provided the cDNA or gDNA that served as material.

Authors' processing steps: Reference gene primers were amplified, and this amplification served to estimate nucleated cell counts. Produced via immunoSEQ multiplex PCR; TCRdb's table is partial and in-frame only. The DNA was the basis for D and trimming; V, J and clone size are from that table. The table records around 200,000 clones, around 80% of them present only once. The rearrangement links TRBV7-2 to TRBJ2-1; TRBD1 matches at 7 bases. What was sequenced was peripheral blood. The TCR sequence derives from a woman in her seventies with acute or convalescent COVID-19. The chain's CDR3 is CASSLGLQGEQFF. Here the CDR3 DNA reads TGTGCCAGCAGCTTAGGCCTACAGGGGGAGCAGTTCTTC.